A single sample gave rise to the 21 T cell receptor beta chains below, sequenced in a study of T cell responses to AZD1222 COVID-19 vaccine. Clones were sequenced by immunoSEQ multiplex PCR, and TCRdb holds only the in-frame ones, with some missing. Of 150,000 to 180,000 clones listed, about 92% were seen once; the top ten hold approximately 20%. This specimen consisted of peripheral blood, obtained on day 0 of AZD1222 vaccination. Receptors originate from an adult in good health.

The chain has TRBV2 and TRBJ1-1; D might be TRBD1 (5 bases). The CDR3 totals 15 residues. V lost 7 bases and J 0 bases, leaving 15 bases between the germline ends. The germline gives CDR1 SNHLY, CDR2 FYNNEI. The CDR3 region is CASTSGGLLNTEAFF. The CDR3 bases are TGTGCCAGCACGTCGGGGGGATTACTGAACACTGAAGCTTTCTTT. The full variable domain, its missing parts supplied by reference TRBV2 and TRBJ1-1, is EPEVTQTPSHQVTQMGQEVILRCVPISNHLYFYWYRQILGQKVEFLVSFYNNEISEKSEIFDDQFSVERPDGSNFTLKIRSTKLEDSAMYFCASTSGGLLNTEAFFGQGTRLTVV.

The chain joins TRBV5-6 to TRBJ1-1; the D gene is possibly TRBD1 (6 bases). Trimming stripped 0 bases from V and 6 bases from J, with 12 bases between. CDR3 size: 14 residues. Germline CDR1 is SGHDT and CDR2 is YYEEEE. The DNA for the CDR3 is TGTGCCAGCAGCTTGGCCGGGGCAGGGGCTGAAGCTTTCTTT. Protein sequence: CASSLAGAGAEAFF.

The genes are TRBV9 and TRBJ2-2; a weak D match, TRBD2 (5 bases). Germline CDR1 reads SGDLS; CDR2 reads YYNGEE. With 4 bases removed from V and 6 bases from J, the gap between germline ends came to 16 bases. CDR3 length equals 15 residues. This chain's CDR3 is CASSLKTGESGELFF. In nucleotides, the CDR3 is TGTGCCAGCAGCTTAAAGACTGGGGAGTCCGGGGAGCTGTTTTTT. Combining the CDR3 with reference TRBV9 and TRBJ2-2 gives the whole variable domain DSGVTQTPKHLITATGQRVTLRCSPRSGDLSVYWYQQSLDQGLQFLIQYYNGEERAKGNILERFSAQQFPDLHSELNLSSLELGDSALYFCASSLKTGESGELFFGEGSRLTVL.

The gene calls are TRBV9 and TRBJ1-6; a weak D match, TRBD1 (5 bases). Germline lookup yields CDR1 SGDLS and CDR2 YYNGEE. V was pared by 1 base and J by 11 bases, with 19 bases between. CDR3 length: 16 amino acids. In DNA, the CDR3 is TGTGCCAGCAGCGTAATGGAGAATGGGGGTTTAACACCCCTCCACTTT. It yields the protein CASSVMENGGLTPLHF. The full variable domain, its missing parts supplied by reference TRBV9 and TRBJ1-6, is DSGVTQTPKHLITATGQRVTLRCSPRSGDLSVYWYQQSLDQGLQFLIQYYNGEERAKGNILERFSAQQFPDLHSELNLSSLELGDSALYFCASSVMENGGLTPLHFGNGTRLTVT.

The rearrangement joins TRBV3-1 (or the pseudogene TRBV3-2) to TRBJ1-1, with D possibly matching TRBD1 (6 bases). CDR1 LGHDT and CDR2 YNNKEL come from the germline V gene (reference sequence). There are 16 residues in the CDR3. The germline V and J ends were trimmed by 0 bases and 3 bases, with 14 bases remaining between them. The CDR3 DNA reads TGTGCCAGCAGCCAAGATACTGGGGGCCCGGACACTGAAGCTTTCTTT. Its translation is CASSQDTGGPDTEAFF.

The V gene is TRBV5-4, the J gene TRBJ1-2; 10 nucleotides match TRBD1. Germline CDR1 and CDR2: SGHNT and YYREEE (reference sequence). CDR3 length: 14 amino acids. The V gene end was trimmed by 4 bases and the J gene end by 4 bases; junction bases not matched to a gene: 4. The CDR3 region is CASSRQGAGYGYTF. CDR3 nucleotides: TGTGCCAGCAGCCGACAGGGGGCGGGCTATGGCTACACCTTC.

This chain uses TRBV27 with TRBJ1-5; D is uncertain. CDR1 and CDR2 (germline): MNHEY, SMNVEV (reference sequence). This CDR3 has 15 amino acids. V shed 6 bases and J shed 2 bases, with 14 bases lying between them. The CDR3: CASSPGVFGNQPQHF. The CDR3 DNA sequence: TGTGCCAGCAGCCCTGGGGTTTTTGGCAATCAGCCCCAGCATTTT.

The chain uses TRBV7-6 and TRBJ2-1; TRBD2 matches 7 bases. Germline lookup yields CDR1 SGHVS and CDR2 FNYEAQ. Trimming cost V 0 bases and J 1 base; bases outside gene matches: 6. The CDR3 runs to 17 residues. The CDR3 sequence is CASSLAGGTVSYNEQFF. CDR3 in DNA: TGTGCCAGCAGCTTAGCGGGGGGGACGGTATCCTACAATGAGCAGTTCTTC.

CDR3 sequence (DNA): TGTGCCAGCAGCCCCCAGTCCTTCACTCCAGATACGCAGTATTTT. It yields the protein CASSPQSFTPDTQYF. V usage is TRBV7-3 and J usage is TRBJ2-3, with D unresolved. The CDR3 has 15 amino acids. Germline CDR1 and CDR2: SGHTA and FQGTGA. The V end lost 5 bases, the J end lost 4 bases, and 16 bases lay between the germline ends.

The chain couples TRBV5-1 to TRBJ1-5; D may be TRBD1 (6 bases). Germline V lookup: CDR1 SGHRS, CDR2 YFSETQ. The length of the CDR3 is 15 residues. Deletions cut 3 bases from V and 5 bases from J, with 15 bases between. The CDR3 loop reads CASSSVGGSDQPQHF. The CDR3 DNA reads as TGCGCCAGCAGCTCGGTAGGGGGATCCGATCAGCCCCAGCATTTT.

V usage is TRBV24-1 and J usage is TRBJ2-5; D may be TRBD1 or TRBD2 (5 bases each). V lost 0 bases and J 7 bases, leaving 17 bases between the germline ends. CDR3 size: 16 residues. Germline V gene lookup returns CDR1 KGHDR and CDR2 SFDVKD. As DNA, the CDR3 is TGTGCCACCAGTGATTTGACCCATCAGGGAGTCGGGACCCAGTACTTC. This gives the protein CATSDLTHQGVGTQYF.

This sequence joins TRBV6-5 and TRBJ2-1, with 8 positions matching TRBD2. The germline CDR1 and CDR2 sequences are MNHEY and SVGAGI. The CDR3 is made up of 15 amino acids. V shed 6 bases, J shed 4 bases, and the junction held 8 bases outside the gene matches. The CDR3 sequence: CASSPSGGGYNEQFF. In nucleotides, the CDR3 is TGTGCCAGCAGCCCCTCCGGGGGGGGTTACAATGAGCAGTTCTTC.

The rearrangement links TRBV5-1 to TRBJ2-5; TRBD2 agrees at 12 bases. The CDR3 covers 18 residues. After removal of 4 bases from V and 4 bases from J, the junction contained 14 bases not matched to a gene. CDR1 and CDR2 from the germline V gene are SGHRS and YFSETQ. The CDR3 loop reads CASSGGTSGRLLGETQYF. CDR3 sequence (DNA): TGCGCCAGCAGCGGTGGGACTAGCGGGCGACTCCTGGGAGAGACCCAGTACTTC.

The chain carries TRBV28 and TRBJ1-1; D unclear. Trimming stripped 6 bases from V and 5 bases from J, with 10 bases between. This CDR3 region has 12 residues. The V gene's germline CDR1 is MDHEN and CDR2 SYDVKM. The CDR3 region has the DNA TGTGCCAGCAGGGAAGGGTGGACTGAAGCTTTCTTT. Translation gives CASREGWTEAFF.

In nucleotides, the CDR3 is TGTGCCAGCAGCTTTGCGGGAGGGCCTACCGGGGAGCTGTTTTTT. Encoded protein: CASSFAGGPTGELFF. The chain carries TRBV5-8 and TRBJ2-2; 9 bases fit TRBD2. This CDR3 has 15 residues. Germline V gene sequence: CDR1 SGHTS, CDR2 YDEGEE. The V and J ends lost 2 bases and 5 bases, in that order; junction bases with no gene match: 4.

This chain joins TRBV5-5 and TRBJ1-6, with a possible D match to TRBD1 (6 bases). V lost 0 bases to trimming and J lost 7 bases, with 17 bases between them. From germline, CDR1 is SGHKS and CDR2 YYEKEE (reference sequence). This CDR3 is 17 amino acids long. CDR3 DNA: TGTGCCAGCAGCTTGGCGGTTCGGGGGGCCAGGAATTCACCCCTCCACTTT. It specifies CASSLAVRGARNSPLHF.

V gene TRBV19 combines with J gene TRBJ2-1; 8 nucleotides match TRBD1. The CDR3 is made up of 16 amino acids. Germline-derived CDR1 and CDR2 are LNHDA and SQIVND (reference sequence). V was clipped by 3 bases and J by 7 bases; unmatched bases: 11. CDR3 residues: CASSIKFRDRQNEQFF. CDR3 coding DNA: TGTGCCAGTAGTATTAAATTCCGGGACAGGCAGAATGAGCAGTTCTTC. The whole variable domain, filled in from reference TRBV19 and TRBJ2-1, reads DGGITQSPKYLFRKEGQNVTLSCEQNLNHDAMYWYRQDPGQGLRLIYYSQIVNDFQKGDIAEGYSVSREKKESFPLTVTSAQKNPTAFYLCASSIKFRDRQNEQFFGPGTRLTVL.

V and J are TRBV6-6 and TRBJ1-5; D might be TRBD1 (6 bases). The CDR3 is 15 residues long. The V gene's germline CDR1 is MNHNY and CDR2 SVGAGI (reference sequence). With 8 bases removed from V and 4 bases from J, the gap between germline ends came to 18 bases. DNA of the CDR3: TGTGCCAGCCGCCATCATGACAGGCAAAATCAGCCCCAGCATTTT. Translated, it gives CASRHHDRQNQPQHF.

CDR3: CAWERDYGYTF. DNA of the CDR3: TGTGCCTGGGAGCGAGACTATGGCTACACCTTC. The chain is built from TRBV30 and TRBJ1-2; D remains ambiguous. The germline V and J ends were trimmed by 5 bases and 3 bases, with 7 bases remaining between them. Germline V gene sequence: CDR1 GTSNPN, CDR2 SVGIG (reference sequence). This CDR3 comprises 11 residues.

For this clone: This specimen includes other DNA sequences encoding the same CDR3. This sequence joins TRBV12-3 or TRBV12-4 and TRBJ2-5; D unresolved. CDR3 size: 11 residues. V was cut by 6 bases and J by 5 bases, with 7 bases left in between. The CDR3 loop reads CASSIGETQYF. The CDR3 nucleotides are TGTGCCAGCAGCATCGGGGAGACCCAGTACTTC.

This rearrangement joins TRBV7-8 to TRBJ1-1; a possible D gene is TRBD1 (5 bases). V was cut by 5 bases and J by 3 bases, with 25 bases left in between. The CDR3 is 18 amino acids. The V gene's germline CDR1 is SGHVS and CDR2 FQNEAQ. The CDR3 here is CASSTKGLGWGPYTEAFF. The CDR3 bases are TGTGCCAGCAGCACTAAGGGGCTCGGATGGGGCCCCTACACTGAAGCTTTCTTT.